These T cell receptor beta chains were read from a single sample in a study of beta chain features in type 1 diabetes. The repertoire was sequenced with immunoSEQ multiplex PCR; TCRdb's copy has only in-frame clones and lacks some. The profile shows 550,000 to 850,000 clones, around an eighth of them singletons. Sequencing was done on a sample of naive CD4+ T cells from blood. Receptor source: a man between 18 and 29 years old with type 1 diabetes. Each CDR3 is given with its conserved first and last residue. The D gene is left open where the match is weak. A row's size may be missing; if present it is once, few, many or a size class.

CDR3 protein	CDR3 DNA	D gene	V gene	J gene	clone size
CSVVRGPGEKLFF	TGCAGCGTTGTCAGGGGGCCGGGTGAAAAACTGTTTTTT	TRBD1	TRBV29-1	TRBJ1-4	few
CASSGPGGTISPLHF	TGTGCCAGCAGCGGACCGGGCGGGACTATTTCACCCCTCCACTTT	.	TRBV6-6	TRBJ1-6	few
CSVRSGGETQYF	TGCAGCGTCCGCTCAGGGGGCGAGACCCAGTACTTC	TRBD1	TRBV29-1	TRBJ2-5	.
CASSQDDTGDEQFF	TGTGCCAGCAGCCAAGATGACACGGGCGATGAGCAGTTCTTC	.	TRBV14	TRBJ2-1	few
CASSVVSSGGTSQETQYF	TGTGCCAGCAGCGTAGTATCTAGCGGGGGGACGAGCCAAGAGACCCAGTACTTC	TRBD2	TRBV9	TRBJ2-5	.
CASSPRYNEQFF	TGTGCCAGCAGCCCCCGGTACAATGAGCAGTTCTTC	.	TRBV11-3	TRBJ2-1	.
CASSLGTTGSGEQYF	TGTGCCAGCAGCCTGGGGACTACTGGTTCTGGGGAGCAGTACTTC	TRBD2	TRBV5-4	TRBJ2-7	few
CAWSVSRGESPLHF	TGTGCCTGGAGTGTTTCCAGGGGGGAGTCACCCCTCCACTTT	TRBD1	TRBV30	TRBJ1-6	few
CSETGSGGYNEQFF	TGCAGCGAGACAGGGAGTGGAGGCTACAATGAGCAGTTCTTC	TRBD1	TRBV29-1	TRBJ2-1	few
CASSPLGGTDTQYF	TGTGCCAGCTCACCACTGGGTGGCACAGATACGCAGTATTTT	.	TRBV18	TRBJ2-3	few
CASRVYRDHEQFF	TGTGCCAGTCGCGTGTATAGGGACCATGAGCAGTTCTTC	.	TRBV27	TRBJ2-1	.
CASSLGGAPNTGELFF	TGCGCCAGCAGTCTCGGCGGGGCACCGAACACCGGGGAGCTGTTTTTT	.	TRBV23-1	TRBJ2-2	.
CSVYGKREAFF	TGCAGCGTCTACGGTAAACGTGAAGCTTTCTTT	.	TRBV29-1	TRBJ1-1	.
CASSRTGGNEQFF	TGTGCCAGCAGCAGAACAGGGGGCAATGAGCAGTTCTTC	TRBD1	TRBV5-6	TRBJ2-1	few
CASSNLQGAGETQYF	TGTGCCAGCAGTAACCTACAGGGGGCTGGGGAGACCCAGTACTTC	TRBD1	TRBV6-1	TRBJ2-5	.
CAWRGVGGLTDTQYF	TGTGCCTGGAGGGGGGTAGGCGGCCTCACAGATACGCAGTATTTT	.	TRBV30	TRBJ2-3	.
CASGSGEAQYF	TGTGCCAGCGGGTCCGGTGAGGCCCAGTACTTC	.	TRBV7-9	TRBJ2-5	.
CASSSRGQETQYF	TGTGCCAGCAGCTCACGGGGGCAAGAGACCCAGTACTTC	.	TRBV5-6	TRBJ2-5	few
CASSEFGQGNGYTF	TGTGCCAGCAGTGAATTTGGACAGGGGAACGGCTACACCTTC	TRBD1	TRBV25-1	TRBJ1-2	few
CASSQGNKDTQYF	TGTGCCAGCAGCCAGGGGAATAAAGATACGCAGTATTTT	.	TRBV4-2	TRBJ2-3	.
CASSGAWGLSSYEQYF	TGTGCCAGCAGTGGGGCTTGGGGGCTCAGCTCCTACGAGCAGTACTTC	.	TRBV25-1	TRBJ2-7	.
CATSRDRYEQYF	TGTGCCACCAGCAGAGATAGGTACGAGCAGTACTTC	.	TRBV15	TRBJ2-7	.
CSAPDTDTQYF	TGCAGTGCTCCTGACACAGATACGCAGTATTTT	.	TRBV20-1	TRBJ2-3	few
CASSPRGPSYEQYF	TGTGCCAGCAGCCCCAGGGGCCCCTCCTACGAGCAGTACTTC	.	TRBV7-9	TRBJ2-7	few
CASSQGGNRPEAFF	TGTGCCAGCAGCCAAGGGGGCAACAGGCCTGAAGCTTTCTTT	.	TRBV14	TRBJ1-1	few
CAISGPRPGTTNYGYTF	TGTGCCATCAGTGGACCGCGCCCCGGGACCACTAACTATGGCTACACCTTC	.	TRBV10-3	TRBJ1-2	.
CASSPGLRSEETQYF	TGTGCCAGCAGCCCGGGGTTGCGAAGTGAAGAGACCCAGTACTTC	.	TRBV14	TRBJ2-5	.
CASSQEGASGGTDTQYF	TGCGCCAGCAGCCAAGAGGGAGCTAGCGGGGGCACAGATACGCAGTATTTT	TRBD2	TRBV4-1	TRBJ2-3	.
CSANPYNEQFF	TGCAGCGCTAACCCCTACAATGAGCAGTTCTTC	.	TRBV29-1	TRBJ2-1	.
CASGGTGPGEIDEKLFF	TGTGCCAGCGGTGGGACAGGGCCGGGAGAGATTGATGAAAAACTGTTTTTT	TRBD1	TRBV4-2	TRBJ1-4	.
CSSRGAYNKQFF	TGTAGTAGCAGGGGGGCCTACAATAAGCAGTTCTTC	.	TRBV29-1	TRBJ2-1	.
CASRLSPGTGNKARGYTF	TGTGCCAGCAGACTCAGTCCCGGGACAGGGAACAAGGCTCGTGGCTACACCTTC	TRBD1	TRBV2	TRBJ1-2	.
CASSVIEGIYGYTF	TGTGCCAGCAGCGTAATCGAGGGGATCTATGGCTACACCTTC	.	TRBV9	TRBJ1-2	.
CASSKGKGRYGYTF	TGTGCCAGCAGCAAAGGAAAGGGGCGGTATGGCTACACCTTC	.	TRBV21-1	TRBJ1-2	.
CASKGTGNTEAFF	TGTGCCAGCAAGGGGACAGGGAACACTGAAGCTTTCTTT	TRBD1	TRBV27	TRBJ1-1	few
CASSSGQGYEQYF	TGTGCCAGCAGTTCGGGGCAGGGTTACGAGCAGTACTTC	.	TRBV6-1	TRBJ2-7	.
CASSSGGSPSLGLTF	TGTGCCAGCTCCTCGGGGGGCTCTCCATCCCTAGGTCTCACCTTC	.	TRBV28	TRBJ1-2	.
CASSLSTGANYGYTF	TGTGCCAGCAGTTTAAGTACAGGGGCTAACTATGGCTACACCTTC	TRBD1	TRBV28	TRBJ1-2	.
CASSDRQMNYGYTF	TGTGCCAGCAGTGATCGTCAAATGAACTATGGCTACACCTTC	.	TRBV6-1	TRBJ1-2	.
CASSTLRGLETQYF	TGTGCCAGCAGTACCCTTCGGGGGTTGGAGACCCAGTACTTC	.	TRBV2	TRBJ2-5	few
CASSVADPLGLGGNTIYF	TGTGCCAGCAGCGTAGCCGACCCCCTCGGGCTAGGCGGAAACACCATATATTTT	.	TRBV9	TRBJ1-3	.
CASTTTGTHGYTF	TGTGCCAGCACCACCACCGGGACTCATGGCTACACCTTC	.	TRBV6-5	TRBJ1-2	few
CASSPRFGNTIYF	TGTGCCAGCAGCCCCCGATTTGGAAACACCATATATTTT	.	TRBV9	TRBJ1-3	.
CASGNGGDTQYF	TGCGCCAGCGGCAACGGGGGAGATACGCAGTATTTT	.	TRBV5-1	TRBJ2-3	.
CASSEGGWSYGYTF	TGTGCCAGCAGTGAGGGTGGCTGGTCCTATGGCTACACCTTC	.	TRBV25-1	TRBJ1-2	.
CASSPDGFYGYTF	TGTGCCAGCAGCCCCGACGGGTTCTATGGCTACACCTTC	.	TRBV6-5	TRBJ1-2	.
CASSQLGQGNSYEQYF	TGCGCCAGCAGCCAACTAGGACAGGGGAACTCCTACGAGCAGTACTTC	TRBD1	TRBV4-1	TRBJ2-7	.
CASSLVGSSYEQYF	TGTGCCAGCAGCCTCGTAGGTTCCTCCTACGAGCAGTACTTC	.	TRBV6-5	TRBJ2-7	.
CASSVWGIDSPLHF	TGTGCCAGCAGCGTTTGGGGGATTGACTCACCCCTCCACTTT	.	TRBV9	TRBJ1-6	few
CASSPAGTGVLDGYTF	TGTGCCAGCAGCCCCGCCGGGACAGGGGTTTTAGATGGCTACACCTTC	TRBD1	TRBV4-2	TRBJ1-2	.
CASSPEGGMVLGANVLTF	TGTGCCAGCTCACCAGAGGGGGGAATGGTCCTTGGGGCCAACGTCCTGACTTTC	.	TRBV18	TRBJ2-6	few
CATSSTGRRQVNTEAFF	TGTGCCACCAGCAGCACGGGCCGCCGGCAGGTGAACACTGAAGCTTTCTTT	.	TRBV15	TRBJ1-1	.
CASSLRGSSYNEQFF	TGTGCCAGCAGCTTACGGGGGAGCTCCTACAATGAGCAGTTCTTC	.	TRBV7-9	TRBJ2-1	.
CASSPGQGPYGYTF	TGTGCCAGCAGTCCGGGACAGGGCCCCTATGGCTACACCTTC	TRBD1	TRBV28	TRBJ1-2	.
CASSFDTYEQYF	TGCGCCAGCAGCTTTGACACCTACGAGCAGTACTTC	.	TRBV5-1	TRBJ2-7	.
CASSLIGSGLYNEQFF	TGCGCCAGCAGCTTGATAGGGAGCGGCCTCTACAATGAGCAGTTCTTC	.	TRBV5-1	TRBJ2-1	.
CASSPRLAGDFEQFF	TGTGCCAGTAGTCCCAGACTAGCGGGGGACTTTGAGCAGTTCTTC	TRBD2	TRBV19	TRBJ2-1	.
CSAGGPNSPLHF	TGCAGCGCCGGGGGACCCAATTCACCCCTCCACTTT	.	TRBV29-1	TRBJ1-6	few